This passage covers 17 T cell receptor beta chains from one sample sequenced in a study of shared clonotypes between healthy human individuals (dated by TCRdb to about 2020). The library was prepared using the immunoSEQ multiplex PCR assay. This immuneACCESS table, as held by TCRdb, lists in-frame sequences with V and J called but not all clones. Of the missing ones, under half trace to an unresolved V gene in checked studies; the others have no known cause. The sample data list about 2.5 million clones, and 85% to 95% of these were observed just once. The ten largest clonotypes hold around 0.35% of the sample. Specimen: naive CD4+ T cells from PBMCs. Sample cell subset or site, as interpreted from the label and publication: CD45RA+ positively selected. Receptors were obtained from a man younger than 35 in good health. Some clones in this sample may be carry-over from other donors' samples.

V usage is TRBV28 and J usage is TRBJ1-1; no clear D. CDR1 and CDR2 from the germline V gene are MDHEN and SYDVKM. This CDR3 contains 16 residues. The V end lost 0 bases, the J end lost 1 base, and 12 bases lay between the germline ends. CDR3 in DNA: TGTGCCAGCAGTTTATGGAGGCGGTCCCCGAACACTGAAGCTTTCTTT. It is translated as CASSLWRRSPNTEAFF.

This clone came up once. The chain combines TRBV5-1 with TRBJ2-6; D ambiguous. The CDR3 runs 14 residues. The ends were cut back, 2 bases at V and 4 bases at J, with 7 bases in the middle. Germline V lookup: CDR1 SGHRS, CDR2 YFSETQ. CDR3 region: CASSFSTGANVLTF. The CDR3 coding sequence is TGCGCCAGCAGCTTTTCGACCGGGGCCAACGTCCTGACTTTC.

The rearrangement uses TRBV11-2 and TRBJ1-1; tentative D call: TRBD1 (6 bases). V gave up 5 bases and J gave up 10 bases, with 17 bases separating them. This CDR3 is built from 13 residues. The germline gives CDR1 SGHAT, CDR2 FQNNGV. DNA of the CDR3: TGTGCCAGCAGCACCGCAGGGGAGGTGGGAGCTTTCTTT. Translation gives CASSTAGEVGAFF. Full variable domain (rest looked up from reference TRBV11-2 and TRBJ1-1): EAGVAQSPRYKIIEKRQSVAFWCNPISGHATLYWYQQILGQGPKLLIQFQNNGVVDDSQLPKDRFSAERLKGVDSTLKIQPAKLEDSAVYLCASSTAGEVGAFFGQGTRLTVV.

CDR3 in DNA: TGTGCCAGCAGCGGACAGGGGGCGGCCGAGCAGTACTTC. Its translation: CASSGQGAAEQYF. The chain carries TRBV9 and TRBJ2-7; TRBD1 matches at 10 bases. CDR1 SGDLS and CDR2 YYNGEE come from the germline V gene. The CDR3 has 13 amino acids. With 3 bases clipped from V and 6 bases from J, the junction kept 3 bases outside the gene matches.

The V and J genes are TRBV9 and TRBJ2-5; either TRBD1 or TRBD2 may fit D (6 bases each). Trimming stripped 0 bases from V and 2 bases from J, with 17 bases between. The length of the CDR3 is 17 residues. Germline V CDR1 and CDR2: SGDLS, YYNGEE. The CDR3 region has the DNA TGTGCCAGCAGCGTAGCTACGGGGGCGTGGGGGCAAGAGACCCAGTACTTC. Translation gives CASSVATGAWGQETQYF.

V gene TRBV9 combines with J gene TRBJ2-3; a weak D match, TRBD2 (5 bases). This CDR3 region has 16 residues. Trimming removed 0 bases from V and 1 base from J, with 12 bases in between. Germline V gene data show CDR1 as SGDLS and CDR2 as YYNGEE. CDR3 sequence reads: CASSVAVAIGTDTQYF. Written as DNA, the CDR3 is TGTGCCAGCAGCGTAGCTGTAGCGATTGGCACAGATACGCAGTATTTT.

Concerning this clone itself: The same CDR3 also results from other DNA sequences found in this sample. CDR3 in amino acids: CASSGTLSGNTIYF. The CDR3 DNA follows: TGTGCCAGCAGCGGGACGCTCTCTGGAAACACCATATATTTT. J is TRBJ1-3 and V is TRBV6-1; D might be TRBD1 (5 bases). The CDR3 totals 14 residues. CDR1 MNHNS and CDR2 SASEGT come from the germline V gene. Trimming shortened V by 6 bases and J by 0 bases, and 9 bases separated the two germline ends.

This chain links TRBV7-3 with TRBJ2-5, with D perhaps matching TRBD1 (5 bases). This CDR3 region has 13 residues. V lost 0 bases and J lost 6, with 8 bases in between. Looked up from germline, CDR1 is SGHTA and CDR2 is FQGTGA. CDR3 sequence: CASSLTQGQTQYF. As DNA, the CDR3 is TGTGCCAGCAGCTTAACCCAGGGCCAGACCCAGTACTTC.

This chain connects TRBV5-5 to TRBJ1-5; D gene uncertain. Germline CDR1 SGHKS, CDR2 YYEKEE (reference sequence). The CDR3 contains 16 residues. V shed 4 bases and J shed 4 bases, with 18 bases lying between them. The CDR3 spells CASSTLGNRNNQPQHF. Here the CDR3 DNA reads TGTGCCAGCAGCACGTTGGGCAACAGAAATAATCAGCCCCAGCATTTT.

The sample holds one count of this clone. The genes are TRBV19 and TRBJ2-1; 11 bases align to TRBD2. The CDR3 totals 15 residues. V lost 4 bases, J lost 8 bases, and 7 bases stayed unmatched. CDR1 and CDR2 (germline): LNHDA, SQIVND (reference sequence). The CDR3 here is CASSKLAGVIDEQFF. As DNA, the CDR3 is TGTGCCAGTAGTAAACTAGCGGGAGTGATCGATGAGCAGTTCTTC.

The chain employs TRBV5-6 and TRBJ2-5; weak D call: TRBD2 (5 bases). CDR1 and CDR2 (germline): SGHDT, YYEEEE. The CDR3 extends over 13 amino acids. Trimming took 0 bases from V and 5 from J, leaving 8 bases between them. CDR3 bases: TGTGCCAGCAGCTTGGATGGAGGCGAGACCCAGTACTTC. Amino acids: CASSLDGGETQYF.

V usage is TRBV2 and J usage is TRBJ2-5, with 8 bases that match TRBD2. CDR3 length equals 14 residues. Germline CDR1 reads SNHLY; CDR2 reads FYNNEI. The V segment lost 5 bases and the J segment 5 bases; nucleotides outside the gene matches: 7. CDR3 DNA sequence: TGTGCCAGCAGTCAAAAATCGGGGGGGGAGACCCAGTACTTC. Translation: CASSQKSGGETQYF. Complete variable domain (other parts from reference TRBV2 and TRBJ2-5): EPEVTQTPSHQVTQMGQEVILRCVPISNHLYFYWYRQILGQKVEFLVSFYNNEISEKSEIFDDQFSVERPDGSNFTLKIRSTKLEDSAMYFCASSQKSGGETQYFGPGTRLLVL.

The chain is built from TRBV6-6 and TRBJ1-3; no clear D. The germline CDR1 and CDR2 sequences are MNHNY and SVGAGI (reference sequence). This CDR3 has 13 amino acids. The V and J ends lost 6 bases and 2 bases respectively, with 8 bases between them. In nucleotides, the CDR3 is TGTGCCAGCAGCCTATCCCCTGGAAACACCATATATTTT. Protein sequence: CASSLSPGNTIYF.

J is TRBJ2-2 and V is TRBV5-1, with 10 bases matching TRBD2. CDR1 SGHRS and CDR2 YFSETQ come from the germline V gene. The CDR3 extends over 16 amino acids. V dropped 4 bases and J dropped 4; count of bases not matched to a gene: 7. DNA for the CDR3: TGCGCCAGCAGCAACCTAGCGGGAGACACCACCGGGGAGCTGTTTTTT. This sequence encodes CASSNLAGDTTGELFF.

J is TRBJ1-5 and V is TRBV18; weak D call: TRBD1 (5 bases). The V end was cut by 2 bases, the J end by 16 bases, with 27 bases between. CDR1 and CDR2 from the germline V gene are KGHSH and LQKENI. The CDR3 contains 16 residues. CDR3 DNA sequence: TGTGCCAGCTCACCAGGGGCGGGAGGTCAAGACGGCGCCCGACATTTT. It codes for CASSPGAGGQDGARHF.

The chain combines TRBV7-9 with TRBJ1-2, with D unclear. The CDR3 totals 18 residues. The V gene lost 3 bases and the J gene lost 0 bases, with 20 bases spanning the gap. In germline, CDR1 is SEHNR, CDR2 FQNEAQ (reference sequence). The CDR3 here is CASSFSNLGELANYGYTF. CDR3 DNA sequence: TGTGCCAGCAGCTTCTCCAACCTCGGGGAATTAGCTAACTATGGCTACACCTTC.

For this clone: Other nucleotide sequences in the sample specify the same CDR3. The J gene is TRBJ1-2, the V gene TRBV5-1; the D is unclear. CDR3 size: 13 residues. Germline V lookup: CDR1 SGHRS, CDR2 YFSETQ. V lost 0 bases and J lost 8, with 11 bases in between. The CDR3 nucleotides are TGCGCCAGCAGCTTGGCCGGGTTGGACGGCTACACCTTC. This gives the protein CASSLAGLDGYTF.